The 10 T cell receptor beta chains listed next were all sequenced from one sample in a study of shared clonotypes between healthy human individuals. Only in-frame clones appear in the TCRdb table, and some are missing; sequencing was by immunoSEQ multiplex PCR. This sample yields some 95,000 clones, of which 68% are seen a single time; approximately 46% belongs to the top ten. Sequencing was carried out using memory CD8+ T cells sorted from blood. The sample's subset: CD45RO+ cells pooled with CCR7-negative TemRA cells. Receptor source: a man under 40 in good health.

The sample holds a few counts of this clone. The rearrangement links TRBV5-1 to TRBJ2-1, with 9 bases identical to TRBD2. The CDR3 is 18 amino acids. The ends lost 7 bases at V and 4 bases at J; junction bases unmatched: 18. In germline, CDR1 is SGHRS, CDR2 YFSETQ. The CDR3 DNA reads TGCGCCAGCCACTCTGGTGGTAGCGGGAGTCCGAAGTACAATGAGCAGTTCTTC. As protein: CASHSGGSGSPKYNEQFF.

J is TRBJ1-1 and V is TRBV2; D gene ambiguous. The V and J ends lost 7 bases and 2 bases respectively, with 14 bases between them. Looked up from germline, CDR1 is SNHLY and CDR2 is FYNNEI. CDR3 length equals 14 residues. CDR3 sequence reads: CASKIPELNTEAFF. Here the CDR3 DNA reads TGTGCCAGCAAAATACCAGAACTTAACACTGAAGCTTTCTTT. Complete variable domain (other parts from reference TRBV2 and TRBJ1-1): EPEVTQTPSHQVTQMGQEVILRCVPISNHLYFYWYRQILGQKVEFLVSFYNNEISEKSEIFDDQFSVERPDGSNFTLKIRSTKLEDSAMYFCASKIPELNTEAFFGQGTRLTVV.

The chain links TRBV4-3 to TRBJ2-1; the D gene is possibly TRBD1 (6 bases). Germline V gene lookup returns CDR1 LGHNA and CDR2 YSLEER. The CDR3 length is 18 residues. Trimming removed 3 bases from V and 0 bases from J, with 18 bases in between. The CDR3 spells CASSHPKETGDSYNEQFF. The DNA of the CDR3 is TGCGCCAGCAGCCACCCAAAGGAGACAGGAGACTCCTACAATGAGCAGTTCTTC.

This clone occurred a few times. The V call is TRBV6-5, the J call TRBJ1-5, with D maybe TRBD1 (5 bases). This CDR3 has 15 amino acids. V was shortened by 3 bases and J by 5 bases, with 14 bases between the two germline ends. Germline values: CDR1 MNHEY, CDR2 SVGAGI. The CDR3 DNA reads TGTGCCAGCAGTTATTCGGGGGTCCCGGATCAGCCCCAGCATTTT. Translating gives CASSYSGVPDQPQHF.

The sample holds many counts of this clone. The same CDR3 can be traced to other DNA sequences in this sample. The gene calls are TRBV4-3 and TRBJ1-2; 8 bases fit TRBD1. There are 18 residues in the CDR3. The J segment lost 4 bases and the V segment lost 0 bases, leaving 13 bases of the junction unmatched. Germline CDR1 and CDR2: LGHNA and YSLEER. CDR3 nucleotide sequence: TGCGCCAGCAGCCAAGATCGGGACAGGATGATGATTCGCTATGGCTACACCTTC. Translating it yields CASSQDRDRMMIRYGYTF.

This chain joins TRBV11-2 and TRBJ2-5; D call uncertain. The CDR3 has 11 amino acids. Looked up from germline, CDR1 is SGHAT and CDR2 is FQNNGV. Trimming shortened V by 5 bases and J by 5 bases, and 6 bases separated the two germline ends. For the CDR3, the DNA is TGTGCCAGCAGCAGGCTCGAGACCCAGTACTTC. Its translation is CASSRLETQYF.

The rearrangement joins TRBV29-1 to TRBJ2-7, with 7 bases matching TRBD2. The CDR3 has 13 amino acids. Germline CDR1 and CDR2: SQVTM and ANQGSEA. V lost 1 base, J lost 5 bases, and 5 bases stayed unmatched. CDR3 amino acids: CSVEGGRENEQYF. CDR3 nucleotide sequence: TGCAGCGTTGAAGGGGGGAGGGAGAACGAGCAGTACTTC.

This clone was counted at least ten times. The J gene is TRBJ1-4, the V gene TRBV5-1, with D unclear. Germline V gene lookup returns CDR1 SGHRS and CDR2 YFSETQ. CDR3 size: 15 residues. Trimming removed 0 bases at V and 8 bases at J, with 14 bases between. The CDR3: CASSLARQADEKLFF. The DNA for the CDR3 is TGCGCCAGCAGCTTGGCCCGGCAGGCGGACGAAAAACTGTTTTTT.

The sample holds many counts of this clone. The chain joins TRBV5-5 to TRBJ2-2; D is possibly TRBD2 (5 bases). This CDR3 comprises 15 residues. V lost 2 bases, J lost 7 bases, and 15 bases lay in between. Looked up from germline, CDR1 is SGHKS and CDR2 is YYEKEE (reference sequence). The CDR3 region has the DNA TGTGCCAGCAGCTTATTCGGTAGCGTTGGCGGGGAGCTGTTTTTT. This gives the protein CASSLFGSVGGELFF.

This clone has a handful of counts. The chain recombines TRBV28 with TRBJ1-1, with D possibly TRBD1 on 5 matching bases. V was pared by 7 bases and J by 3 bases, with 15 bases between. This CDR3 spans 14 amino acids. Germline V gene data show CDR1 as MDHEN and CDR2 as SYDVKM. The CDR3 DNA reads TGTGCCAGCAATCGGGACGGCTGGGACACTGAAGCTTTCTTT. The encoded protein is CASNRDGWDTEAFF.